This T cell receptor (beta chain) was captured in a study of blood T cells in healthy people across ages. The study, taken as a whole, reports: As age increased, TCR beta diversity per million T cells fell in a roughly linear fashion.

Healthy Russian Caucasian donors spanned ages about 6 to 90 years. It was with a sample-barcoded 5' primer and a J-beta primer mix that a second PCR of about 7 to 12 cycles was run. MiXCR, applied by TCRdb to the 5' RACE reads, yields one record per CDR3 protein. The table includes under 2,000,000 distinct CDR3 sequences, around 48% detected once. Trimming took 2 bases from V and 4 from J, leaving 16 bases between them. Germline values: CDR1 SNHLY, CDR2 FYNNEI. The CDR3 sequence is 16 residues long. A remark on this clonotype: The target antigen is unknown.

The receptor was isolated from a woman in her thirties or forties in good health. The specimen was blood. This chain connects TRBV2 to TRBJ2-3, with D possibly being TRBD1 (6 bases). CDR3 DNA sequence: TGTGCCAGCAGTGAATTTTGGACAGAAAGGGCAGATACGCAGTATTTT. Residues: CASSEFWTERADTQYF.